This T cell receptor beta chain is drawn from a study of identical twins (dated by TCRdb to 2016 to 2018). As for the study more broadly: The study deep-sequenced TCR alpha and beta repertoires from monozygotic twins, unrelated adults of various ages and cord blood to test whether fetal clonotypes persist. To rule out contamination, the twin experiments were replicated at different times with different library preparation protocols. General conclusions and limits of the study: Zero-insertion analyses could be partly confounded by invariant T cells such as MAIT and iNKT, though diverse VJ usage argued against such confounding for most clonotypes. Because the same donors could not be followed over many years, the conclusions relied on cross-sectional statistical analysis. Out-of-frame TCR alpha sequences shared between twins showed an excess of low generation-probability sequences compared with coincidental sharing between unrelated individuals. Abundant cord blood beta clonotypes had fewer insertions, young adult naive repertoires showed a similar but weaker trend, and memory repertoires showed no such trend. In beta out-of-frame sequences, excess twin sharing was weaker, because having fewer shared sequences lowered the signal-to-noise ratio. In monozygotic twins, recombination models systematically underestimated out-of-frame TCR alpha sharing, but the models matched the sharing seen between unrelated individuals.

Every donor in the study was a healthy Caucasian. The twin cohort consisted of three pairs of female monozygotic twins, all aged about 18 to 30 years. RNA for TCR libraries was isolated from peripheral blood mononuclear cells. Library generation was performed with 5' RACE. Sequencing took place on an Illumina HiSeq 2000. Template switching introduced a universal primer binding site; the final cDNA contained a unique molecular identifier, enabling accurate counting of TCR cDNA molecules. First-strand cDNA for TCR alpha and beta chains was synthesized from specific primers in the conserved constant-segment region. To control for contamination, each cDNA library was double barcoded with a SMART-Mk sample barcode plus Illumina barcodes. TruSeq adapter sequences and Illumina sample barcodes were added in two successive PCR steps. The TCR alpha and beta cDNA libraries were sequenced on the Illumina HiSeq platform using custom primers. On the study's bioinformatics: MiGEC processed the raw reads to extract unique molecular identifiers, while MiXCR was used to determine the CDR3 positions. Recombination models were inferred per individual with the repgenHMM and IGoR tools using an EM algorithm. Shared clonotypes were analyzed with the tcR package in R, and sharing was normalized by the product of cloneset sizes. To study raw recombination without the effects of thymic and clonal selection, out-of-frame nonproductive sequences were analyzed. TCRdb applied fastp at Q25 and MiXCR to the public reads, then kept only in-frame beta chains. Merged by CDR3 protein, the rows form single entries marked with the most common genes and DNA. The V and J calls reflect TCRdb's pipeline rather than the authors' work. This sample gives some 790,000 distinct CDR3 sequences in total; about 20% of them show up just once. The leading ten clones occupy about an eighth of the sample.

Only a few counts were recorded for this clonotype. The antigen it recognizes is unknown. No base qualities exist here, and no much larger clone lies one base off it. V sheds 4 bases and J sheds 8 bases, leaving 9 bases between their ends. The germline V gene (reference sequence) supplies CDR1 DFQATT and CDR2 SNEGSKA. The CDR3 has 11 amino acids, counting the end cysteine and phenylalanine. The sequence is cut down to CDR3 DNA, 33 bases in frame from base 1. Separately, the same data were catalogued under a study of T cells expressing NK-cell markers. Reported in the second study: Fewer than ten donors provided sorted CD3+CD56+NKG2C+, CD3+CD56+NKG2C- and CD3+CD56-NKG2C+ T-cell subsets, whose TCR beta-chain repertoires were profiled. Among the eight sequenced donors, only one was HCMV-seronegative, while the other seven were HCMV-seropositive. In several experiments an anti-gammadeltaTCR antibody was added to restrict sorting to alphabetaTCR-expressing T cells. In about 6 donors, the dominant CD3+CD56+NKG2C+ clonotypes were found to rank among the top 10 CD8+ clonotypes and to make up about 1.0-8% of CD8+ T cells. Those dominant clonotypes were again the most abundant among CD3+CD56-NKG2C+ cells in a handful of donors, at about 25-60.1%. It remained unclear whether the expanded NKG2C-expressing T cell clones were specific for HCMV antigens. Randomly selected healthy volunteers, three men and five women, were used as the eight sequenced donors. HCMV-specific IgG was detected in serum with a commercial ELISA kit to determine HCMV serostatus. Bulk peripheral blood T-cell repertoires were additionally sequenced from unsorted PBMC for about six donors. MIGEC was used to demultiplex reads and group the reads by UMI, and MiTCR was used to assemble and quantify clonotypes. To exclude erroneous sequences, any TCR cDNA sequence not supported by at least two reads was discarded. The tcR package was used for downstream repertoire analysis, and clonotypes were matched across fractions by CDR3 nucleotide sequence plus V segment. Antigen specificity was annotated against VDJdb with VDJmatch, allowing one amino acid substitution in CDR3.

The source of this sequence is a woman aged 18-30 years in good health. The rearrangement combines TRBV20-1 with TRBJ2-1; the D gene assignment is ambiguous. Material: PBMCs. The DNA reads as follows: TGCAGTGCTATAAAAGCGCATGAGCAGTTCTTC. This gives the protein CSAIKAHEQFF.